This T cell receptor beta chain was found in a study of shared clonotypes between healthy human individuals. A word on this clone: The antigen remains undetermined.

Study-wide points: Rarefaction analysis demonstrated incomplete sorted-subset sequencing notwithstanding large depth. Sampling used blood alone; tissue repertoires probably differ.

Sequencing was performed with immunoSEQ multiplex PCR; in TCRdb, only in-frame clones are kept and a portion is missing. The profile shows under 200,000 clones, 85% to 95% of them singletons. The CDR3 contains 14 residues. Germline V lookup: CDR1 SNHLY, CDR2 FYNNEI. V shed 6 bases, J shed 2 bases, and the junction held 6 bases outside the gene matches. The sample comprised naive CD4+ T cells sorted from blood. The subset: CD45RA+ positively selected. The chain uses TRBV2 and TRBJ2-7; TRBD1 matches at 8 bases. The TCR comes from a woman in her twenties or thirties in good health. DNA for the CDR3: TGTGCCAGCAGCGCAGACAGGGGCACCTACGAGCAGTACTTC. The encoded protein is CASSADRGTYEQYF.